These 32 T cell receptor beta chains were all obtained from the same sample, sequenced in a study of shared clonotypes between healthy human individuals. Some clones are missing from TCRdb's copy, which holds only in-frame ones; the method was immunoSEQ multiplex PCR. Of about 2.4 million clones in the sample, approximately 92% were seen once. The material sequenced was naive CD4+ T cells sorted from blood. The subset here: CD45RA+ positively selected. The receptors come from a man aged 18 to 30 in good health.

The chain uses TRBV6-1 and TRBJ1-6; D ambiguous. Trimming took 0 bases from V and 7 from J, leaving 7 bases between them. The CDR3 is made up of 14 amino acids. The germline gives CDR1 MNHNS, CDR2 SASEGT. DNA of the CDR3: TGTGCCAGCAGTGAAGCCGCCGAAAATTCACCCCTCCACTTT. As protein: CASSEAAENSPLHF.

V usage is TRBV6-6 and J usage is TRBJ2-5; the D gene is possibly TRBD2 (6 bases). The end of the DNA is better explained by TRBJ2-7, so the J call may be wrong. Germline-derived CDR1 and CDR2 are MNHNY and SVGAGI (reference sequence). The CDR3 spans 14 residues. CDR3 amino acids: CASSYVEGKYEQYF. CDR3 sequence (DNA): TGTGCCAGCAGTTACGTGGAGGGAAAGTACGAGCAGTACTTC.

This chain connects TRBV27 to TRBJ2-5; D uncertain. Between the trimmed V and J ends, which lost 5 bases and 4 bases, there was a span of 11 bases. Germline V lookup: CDR1 MNHEY, CDR2 SMNVEV (reference sequence). This CDR3 is 13 amino acids long. CDR3 sequence (DNA): TGTGCCAGCAGTCAGACCCTGCGAGAGACCCAGTACTTC. It translates to CASSQTLRETQYF.

The CDR3 loop reads CAISPTDNYGYTF. The DNA for the CDR3 is TGTGCCATCAGTCCGACGGACAACTATGGCTACACCTTC. The chain joins TRBV10-3 to TRBJ1-2; D ambiguous. V lost 5 bases and J 2 bases, leaving 9 bases between the germline ends. Germline V gene lookup returns CDR1 ENHRY and CDR2 SYGVKD. This CDR3 contains 13 residues.

J is TRBJ1-1 and V is TRBV5-1; the D is unclear. Trimming took 1 base from V and 4 from J, leaving 8 bases between them. This CDR3 has 13 residues. The germline V gene has CDR1 SGHRS and CDR2 YFSETQ. The CDR3 bases are TGCGCCAGCAGCTTGAAGGGAACCACTGAAGCTTTCTTT. Residues: CASSLKGTTEAFF.

The V call is TRBV5-4, the J call TRBJ2-1; D may be TRBD1 (5 bases). V was cut by 3 bases and J by 3 bases, with 7 bases left in between. Germline CDR1 reads SGHNT; CDR2 reads YYREEE (reference sequence). This CDR3 region has 13 residues. This CDR3 reads CASSSQGYNEQFF. As DNA, the CDR3 is TGTGCCAGCAGCTCTCAGGGCTACAATGAGCAGTTCTTC.

This chain joins TRBV18 and TRBJ2-2; the D call may be TRBD1 or TRBD2 (5 bases each). CDR1 is KGHSH and CDR2 is LQKENI in the germline V gene. The CDR3 contains 15 residues. Between the trimmed V and J ends, which lost 3 bases and 3 bases, there was a span of 11 bases. The CDR3: CASSPAQGDTGELFF. CDR3 nucleotide sequence: TGTGCCAGCTCACCGGCCCAGGGAGACACCGGGGAGCTGTTTTTT.

This chain connects TRBV6-5 to TRBJ2-7, with unresolved D. The CDR3 runs to 15 residues. CDR1 is MNHEY and CDR2 is SVGAGI in the germline V gene. Trimming pared 0 bases from V and 0 bases from J, leaving 9 bases between. The chain's CDR3 is CASSYSHSGSYEQYF. For the CDR3, the DNA is TGTGCCAGCAGTTACTCGCACAGTGGCTCCTACGAGCAGTACTTC.

As DNA, the CDR3 is TGCGCCAGCAGCTCAAGCACAGCGGGAGGGGATACGCAGTATTTT. Translating gives CASSSSTAGGDTQYF. This chain joins TRBV4-3 and TRBJ2-3; 10 bases are shared with TRBD2. The CDR3 length is 15 residues. With 5 bases clipped from V and 6 bases from J, the junction kept 8 bases outside the gene matches. From germline, CDR1 is LGHNA and CDR2 YSLEER.

The CDR3 DNA reads TGTGCCTGGAGTAGCAGGGGGGGTTGGAATTCACCCCTCCACTTT. It specifies CAWSSRGGWNSPLHF. The rearrangement links TRBV30 to TRBJ1-6; 7 nucleotides line up with TRBD1. Germline V gene lookup returns CDR1 GTSNPN and CDR2 SVGIG (reference sequence). The CDR3 consists of 15 residues. Unmatched junction bases numbered 8, after V lost 2 bases and J lost 7 bases.

The table lists this clone with a count of one. The genes are TRBV15 and TRBJ2-7; the match to TRBD2 covers 12 bases. With V trimmed by 0 bases and J by 3 bases, 3 bases remained unmatched. Germline CDR1 reads LNHNV; CDR2 reads YYDKDF (reference sequence). This CDR3 is 16 amino acids long. CDR3 protein: CATSRDPLAGGYEQYF. The CDR3 DNA follows: TGTGCCACCAGCAGAGATCCACTAGCGGGAGGCTACGAGCAGTACTTC.

The chain recombines TRBV19 with TRBJ1-5; no clear D. The V gene lost 1 base and the J gene lost 6 bases, with 13 bases spanning the gap. This CDR3 has 15 residues. CDR1 LNHDA and CDR2 SQIVND come from the germline V gene (reference sequence). CDR3 loop: CASSIGFGFGQPQHF. The CDR3 coding sequence is TGTGCCAGTAGTATAGGGTTTGGGTTTGGTCAGCCCCAGCATTTT.

This sequence joins TRBV6-1 and TRBJ2-7; tentatively, D is TRBD1 (5 bases). The germline V gene has CDR1 MNHNS and CDR2 SASEGT. The CDR3 extends over 15 amino acids. Trimming removed 0 bases from V and 1 base from J, with 10 bases in between. CDR3: CASSEATALSYEQYF. The CDR3 DNA reads as TGTGCCAGCAGTGAAGCGACAGCGCTTTCCTACGAGCAGTACTTC.

Remarks on this clone: Other DNA variants within this sample encode the same CDR3. V is TRBV7-2 and J is TRBJ1-5, with 9 bases matching TRBD1. The CDR3 spans 13 residues. Germline CDR1 and CDR2: SGHTA and FQGNSA. Trimming at V came to 4 bases and at J to 7 bases, leaving 2 bases not matched to a gene. As DNA, the CDR3 is TGTGCCAGCAGCTCGGACAGGGGCCAGCCCCAGCATTTT. Encoded protein: CASSSDRGQPQHF.

The rearrangement uses TRBV18 and TRBJ1-1; D might be TRBD1 (5 bases). Trimming removed 0 bases at V and 0 bases at J, with 17 bases between. Per the germline V gene, CDR1 is KGHSH and CDR2 is LQKENI. The CDR3 length is 18 residues. The CDR3 coding sequence is TGTGCCAGCTCACCACCGGGGACCGTTGGCCCAGTGAACACTGAAGCTTTCTTT. It translates to CASSPPGTVGPVNTEAFF.

The chain is built from TRBV10-1 and TRBJ2-7, with D tentatively TRBD1 (5 bases). CDR3 length equals 15 residues. Germline CDR1 WNHNN, CDR2 SYGVQD (reference sequence). V was clipped by 5 bases and J by 4 bases, with 18 bases between them. The CDR3 region has the DNA TGCGCCAGCAGTCCCGACAGCTCTCTGGGATACGAGCAGTACTTC. Protein sequence: CASSPDSSLGYEQYF.

The chain couples TRBV10-1 to TRBJ2-7; no reliable D call. Germline V gene lookup returns CDR1 WNHNN and CDR2 SYGVQD (reference sequence). The CDR3 is 14 amino acids. The V gene lost 0 bases and the J gene lost 3 bases, with 9 bases spanning the gap. This CDR3 is CASSESAANYEQYF. As DNA, the CDR3 is TGCGCCAGCAGTGAGTCGGCGGCGAACTACGAGCAGTACTTC.

This chain uses TRBV6-5 with TRBJ1-2; weak D call: TRBD1 (5 bases). Trimming cost V 2 bases and J 8 bases, with 18 bases left between them. The CDR3 consists of 15 residues. Germline CDR1 reads MNHEY; CDR2 reads SVGAGI. DNA for the CDR3: TGTGCCAGCAGTTACCGCACTCAGGGTTTAGTGGGCTACACCTTC. Translating it yields CASSYRTQGLVGYTF.

Concerning this clone itself: Other DNA sequences in the same sample also yield this CDR3. The chain combines TRBV6-6 with TRBJ2-7; D remains ambiguous. Germline lookup yields CDR1 MNHNY and CDR2 SVGAGI (reference sequence). V was pared by 0 bases and J by 0 bases, with 9 bases between. There are 15 residues in the CDR3. The CDR3 protein is CASSYSGGSSYEQYF. CDR3 DNA: TGTGCCAGCAGTTACTCGGGCGGAAGCTCCTACGAGCAGTACTTC.

CDR3 residues: CASSFMSGQQPQHF. The CDR3 DNA sequence: TGTGCCAGCAGTTTTATGAGCGGCCAACAGCCCCAGCATTTT. The chain employs TRBV6-6 and TRBJ1-5; D gene uncertain. CDR3 size: 14 residues. The V gene's germline CDR1 is MNHNY and CDR2 SVGAGI (reference sequence). V was pared by 4 bases and J by 7 bases, with 14 bases between.

The genes are TRBV7-6 and TRBJ2-1; D is undetermined. From germline, CDR1 is SGHVS and CDR2 FNYEAQ. The V gene lost 0 bases and the J gene lost 8 bases, with 14 bases spanning the gap. The CDR3 is 15 residues long. CDR3 bases: TGTGCCAGCAGCTTAGCCGGCGTTTGGAGCGATGAGCAGTTCTTC. It is translated as CASSLAGVWSDEQFF.

The rearrangement joins TRBV6-5 to TRBJ2-5, with D perhaps TRBD1 (5 bases). Looked up from germline, CDR1 is MNHEY and CDR2 is SVGAGI. The CDR3 loop spans 14 amino acids. V was shortened by 2 bases and J by 7 bases, with 14 bases between the two germline ends. CDR3 DNA sequence: TGTGCCAGCAGTTACGGGGCGCAGGGTCCGACCCAGTACTTC. Amino acid sequence: CASSYGAQGPTQYF.

The count of this clone is one. CDR3 in amino acids: CASTRQGKAGANVLTF. The CDR3 coding sequence is TGTGCCAGCACCCGACAGGGGAAAGCTGGGGCCAACGTCCTGACTTTC. The J gene is TRBJ2-6, the V gene TRBV28, with TRBD1 matching over 8 bases. Germline loops: CDR1 MDHEN, CDR2 SYDVKM. The CDR3 has 16 residues. V shed 7 bases and J 2 bases; nucleotides not matched to a gene: 7. Combining the CDR3 with reference TRBV28 and TRBJ2-6 gives the whole variable domain DVKVTQSSRYLVKRTGEKVFLECVQDMDHENMFWYRQDPGLGLRLIYFSYDVKMKEKGDIPEGYSVSREKKERFSLILESASTNQTSMYLCASTRQGKAGANVLTFGAGSRLTVL.

The V gene is TRBV6-5, the J gene TRBJ2-7; D is uncertain. Germline CDR1 and CDR2: MNHEY and SVGAGI. Trimming shortened V by 5 bases and J by 6 bases, and 17 bases separated the two germline ends. The CDR3 loop spans 14 amino acids. CDR3 region: CASSGRPLSFEQYF. The CDR3 region has the DNA TGTGCCAGCAGTGGTCGGCCTCTCAGTTTCGAGCAGTACTTC.

This rearrangement joins TRBV11-2 to TRBJ1-1, with 9 bases matching TRBD1. Germline assignment: CDR1 SGHAT and CDR2 FQNNGV. J was trimmed by 0 bases and V by 7 bases; bases with no gene match: 9. This CDR3 comprises 16 residues. The DNA of the CDR3 is TGTGCCAGCACCTTTACAGGGGGCAAGATGAACACTGAAGCTTTCTTT. This encodes CASTFTGGKMNTEAFF.

The chain is built from TRBV5-1 and TRBJ1-1; no definite D call. The CDR3 contains 15 residues. Trimming shortened V by 0 bases and J by 0 bases, and 9 bases separated the two germline ends. Germline V gene data show CDR1 as SGHRS and CDR2 as YFSETQ. The CDR3 region is CASSLASGVNTEAFF. Written as DNA, the CDR3 is TGCGCCAGCAGCTTGGCCTCGGGCGTGAACACTGAAGCTTTCTTT.

Concerning this clone itself: Distinct nucleotide sequences in the sample also encode this CDR3. The rearrangement joins TRBV10-1 to TRBJ2-7, with TRBD1 matching over 8 bases. V gave up 4 bases and J gave up 7 bases; unmatched junction bases: 3. The germline V gene encodes CDR1 WNHNN and CDR2 SYGVQD (reference sequence). The CDR3 extends over 12 amino acids. The CDR3 nucleotides are TGCGCCAGCAGTGCTGACAGGGGAGAGCAGTACTTC. Protein sequence: CASSADRGEQYF.

This chain links TRBV7-9 with TRBJ2-1; the D gene is possibly TRBD2 (5 bases). The CDR3 has 16 residues. V was clipped by 7 bases and J by 9 bases, with 25 bases between them. Germline V gene data show CDR1 as SEHNR and CDR2 as FQNEAQ (reference sequence). Here the CDR3 DNA reads TGTGCCAGCACCCGGACTCCTGCCCCAAGTGTTGGTGAGCAGTTCTTC. It is translated as CASTRTPAPSVGEQFF.

V and J are TRBV18 and TRBJ2-1; D might be TRBD1 (6 bases). CDR1 and CDR2 (germline): KGHSH, LQKENI. The CDR3 has 16 residues. V lost 2 bases, J lost 5 bases, and 16 bases lay in between. In DNA form, the CDR3 reads TGTGCCAGCTCACCATTCGGGACAAGCACCCACAATGAGCAGTTCTTC. The encoded protein is CASSPFGTSTHNEQFF.

The chain has TRBV15 and TRBJ2-7; 12 bases match TRBD2. From germline, CDR1 is LNHNV and CDR2 YYDKDF (reference sequence). Losses at the gene ends were 4 bases for V and 6 bases for J; bases not matched to a gene: 4. This CDR3 is built from 14 residues. CDR3 protein: CATSTSGRASEQYF. In DNA, the CDR3 is TGTGCCACCAGCACTAGCGGGAGGGCGAGCGAGCAGTACTTC. Drawing the rest from reference TRBV15 and TRBJ2-7, the complete variable domain is DAMVIQNPRYQVTQFGKPVTLSCSQTLNHNVMYWYQQKSSQAPKLLFHYYDKDFNNEADTPDNFQSRRPNTSFCFLDIRSPGLGDTAMYLCATSTSGRASEQYFGPGTRLTVT.

The chain links TRBV30 to TRBJ2-2; no clear D. Germline lookup yields CDR1 GTSNPN and CDR2 SVGIG (reference sequence). Trimming cost V 4 bases and J 0 bases, with 6 bases left between them. The CDR3 runs 13 residues. CDR3 nucleotide sequence: TGTGCCTGGACAAGTTCGAACACCGGGGAGCTGTTTTTT. It yields the protein CAWTSSNTGELFF. Full variable domain (missing parts from reference TRBV30 and TRBJ2-2): SQTIHQWPATLVQPVGSPLSLECTVEGTSNPNLYWYRQAAGRGLQLLFYSVGIGQISSEVPQNLSASRPQDRQFILSSKKLLLSDSGFYLCAWTSSNTGELFFGEGSRLTVL.

The V gene is TRBV28, the J gene TRBJ1-6; D is possibly TRBD1 (6 bases). The ends were cut back, 1 base at V and 10 bases at J, with 8 bases in the middle. There are 13 residues in the CDR3. CDR1 and CDR2 from the germline V gene are MDHEN and SYDVKM. The CDR3 loop is CASSLSGVSPLHF. DNA of the CDR3: TGTGCCAGCAGTTTATCAGGGGTATCACCCCTCCACTTT.